The 32 T cell receptor beta chains presented below share a single source sample, sequenced in a study of T cells expressing NK-cell markers. TCRdb reprocessed the 5' RACE reads and keeps a single row for each CDR3 protein, giving no DNA. Recorded for this sample: 350,000 to 400,000 distinct CDR3 sequences. Sample: blood T cells: a sorted CD56 or NKG2C T cell subset, CD4+ or CD8+ T cells, or bulk PBMC T cells (not recorded which). The receptors come from a woman between 45 and 65 years old in good health.

The gene calls are TRBV24-1 and TRBJ2-1. Germline values: CDR1 KGHDR, CDR2 SFDVKD. The CDR3 length is 12 residues. The CDR3 sequence: CATQSSGNEQFF.

The CDR3 loop is CSARDDGTMNTGELFF. The chain couples TRBV20-1 to TRBJ2-2; TCRdb returns TRBD1, unconfirmable since there is no DNA. The germline gives CDR1 DFQATT, CDR2 SNEGSKA (reference sequence). The CDR3 is 16 residues long.

The V gene is TRBV20-1, the J gene TRBJ2-1; TCRdb picks TRBD2, but there is no DNA to check that call. Germline assignment: CDR1 DFQATT and CDR2 SNEGSKA (reference sequence). This CDR3 region has 17 residues. The CDR3 is CSARDPGSDHSYNEQFF.

This chain links TRBV10-3 with TRBJ2-7; the TCRdb call, TRBD1, lacks DNA for checking. CDR1 ENHRY and CDR2 SYGVKD come from the germline V gene. The CDR3 has 14 amino acids. The CDR3 spells CATIPGGPIYEQYF.

This sequence joins TRBV5-1 and TRBJ2-2; checking the TCRdb D call of TRBD2 is not possible without DNA. Germline V CDR1 and CDR2: SGHRS, YFSETQ. CDR3 length equals 14 residues. The CDR3: CASSFEGSGGELFF.

CDR3 in amino acids: CASSDPGRDTQYF. The rearrangement joins TRBV25-1 to TRBJ2-3; the TCRdb D gene call, TRBD1, has no DNA to confirm it. This CDR3 region has 13 residues. Germline V gene data show CDR1 as MGHDK and CDR2 as SYGVNS.

This sequence joins TRBV6-6 and TRBJ1-3. There are 16 residues in the CDR3. The V gene's germline CDR1 is MNHNY and CDR2 SVGAGI (reference sequence). CDR3: CASSYLGVSAGNTIYF.

The chain carries TRBV3-1 and TRBJ2-5; as DNA is missing, the TRBD2 call by TCRdb cannot be tested. This CDR3 contains 15 residues. Germline V gene sequence: CDR1 LGHDT, CDR2 YNNKEL (reference sequence). CDR3 region: CASSQVVATGETQYF.

The V call is TRBV24-1, the J call TRBJ2-1; TCRdb calls TRBD2, which cannot be checked without DNA. CDR1 and CDR2 (germline): KGHDR, SFDVKD. The CDR3 runs to 18 residues. This CDR3 is CATSDPGLAGGSYNEQFF.

This chain links TRBV14 with TRBJ2-1; TCRdb returns TRBD2, unconfirmable since there is no DNA. The CDR3 contains 19 residues. Germline CDR1 reads SGHDN; CDR2 reads FVKESK. CDR3 sequence reads: CASSQDRTSSGMGDNEQFF. The whole variable domain, remainder taken from reference TRBV14 and TRBJ2-1, is EAGVTQFPSHSVIEKGQTVTLRCDPISGHDNLYWYRRVMGKEIKFLLHFVKESKQDESGMPNNRFLAERTGGTYSTLKVQPAELEDSGVYFCASSQDRTSSGMGDNEQFFGPGTRLTVL.

The chain couples TRBV27 to TRBJ2-5. Germline assignment: CDR1 MNHEY and CDR2 SMNVEV (reference sequence). The CDR3 loop spans 11 amino acids. The CDR3 sequence: CASSHGETQYF.

The chain employs TRBV20-1 and TRBJ1-1. Per germline, CDR1 DFQATT and CDR2 SNEGSKA (reference sequence). This CDR3 is 11 amino acids long. CDR3 region: CSAVGSNEAFF.

CDR3 protein: CSARVTGSQPQHF. J is TRBJ1-5 and V is TRBV20-1. CDR1 and CDR2 (germline): DFQATT, SNEGSKA (reference sequence). The CDR3 totals 13 residues.

The J gene is TRBJ1-1, the V gene TRBV28. Germline CDR1 MDHEN, CDR2 SYDVKM. This CDR3 has 14 residues. The CDR3 loop reads CASRYEADGSEAFF.

The chain uses TRBV5-1 and TRBJ2-5; the TCRdb D gene call, TRBD2, has no DNA to confirm it. Germline V lookup: CDR1 SGHRS, CDR2 YFSETQ. This CDR3 is 13 amino acids long. The CDR3 sequence is CASSLRLEQTQYF.

This chain connects TRBV29-1 to TRBJ2-1; TCRdb's assignment of TRBD2 cannot be checked, as there is no DNA. Germline assignment: CDR1 SQVTM and CDR2 ANQGSEA. This CDR3 has 11 residues. The CDR3 spells CSSMVLALPFF.

The gene calls are TRBV29-1 and TRBJ2-1; the D gene TCRdb calls, TRBD1, cannot be checked with no DNA. From germline, CDR1 is SQVTM and CDR2 ANQGSEA. The CDR3 length is 15 residues. CDR3: CSVGARGRVNNEQFF.

This rearrangement joins TRBV12-3 or TRBV12-4 to TRBJ2-1; TCRdb lists TRBD1, though no DNA is available to test this call. The CDR3 contains 15 residues. The CDR3 loop reads CASSLDRGGRNEQFF.

The V call is TRBV5-1, the J call TRBJ2-7; TCRdb's D gene call, TRBD1, goes unchecked for lack of DNA. The germline V gene has CDR1 SGHRS and CDR2 YFSETQ. The CDR3 has 14 amino acids. CDR3 loop: CASARQGVPNEQYF.

This sequence joins TRBV12-3 or TRBV12-4 and TRBJ2-5; TCRdb selects TRBD1, and the lack of DNA leaves this call unchecked. CDR3 length equals 14 residues. The CDR3 reads CASSSVQGFGTQYF.

The chain uses TRBV14 and TRBJ1-5. CDR1 and CDR2 from the germline V gene are SGHDN and FVKESK. This CDR3 contains 15 residues. This CDR3 reads CASSQSSNSNQPQHF.

This sequence joins TRBV18 and TRBJ2-5. The CDR3 is 14 amino acids. The germline gives CDR1 KGHSH, CDR2 LQKENI. This CDR3 reads CASSPMASGETQYF.

This chain links TRBV28 with TRBJ2-1; there is no DNA to check the TCRdb D call of TRBD2. This CDR3 comprises 15 residues. Germline V gene data show CDR1 as MDHEN and CDR2 as SYDVKM. This chain's CDR3 is CASSFLAGDYNEQFF. Combining the CDR3 with reference TRBV28 and TRBJ2-1 gives the whole variable domain DVKVTQSSRYLVKRTGEKVFLECVQDMDHENMFWYRQDPGLGLRLIYFSYDVKMKEKGDIPEGYSVSREKKERFSLILESASTNQTSMYLCASSFLAGDYNEQFFGPGTRLTVL.

The chain links TRBV5-1 to TRBJ2-1; the D call of TRBD2 rests on TCRdb alone, since no DNA is present to check it. CDR3 length: 16 residues. From germline, CDR1 is SGHRS and CDR2 YFSETQ. The CDR3 loop is CASSEGGLRRYNEQFF.

The rearrangement links TRBV29-1 to TRBJ2-5; TCRdb's D call, TRBD2, is unchecked because there is no DNA. The CDR3 covers 14 residues. Germline CDR1 is SQVTM and CDR2 is ANQGSEA. The CDR3: CSVHSETSVQTQYF.

The V and J genes are TRBV6-1 and TRBJ1-1. Germline CDR1 reads MNHNS; CDR2 reads SASEGT. CDR3 size: 12 residues. CDR3 residues: CASDRSNTEAFF.

The chain couples TRBV3-1 to TRBJ2-1; the D call from TCRdb, TRBD2, cannot be confirmed without DNA. Germline CDR1 and CDR2: LGHDT and YNNKEL (reference sequence). The CDR3 totals 15 residues. The CDR3 spells CASKGWAGVLNEQFF.

The V call is TRBV20-1, the J call TRBJ2-7; TCRdb proposes TRBD1, but this gene call is untestable without DNA. Germline V CDR1 and CDR2: DFQATT, SNEGSKA (reference sequence). The CDR3 has 15 residues. This CDR3 is CSARGRDRESYEQYF.

V usage is TRBV12-3 or TRBV12-4 and J usage is TRBJ1-5. There are 16 residues in the CDR3. This chain's CDR3 is CASSFEYSRSGSYQHF.

The rearrangement uses TRBV12-3 or TRBV12-4 and TRBJ1-6; the D call from TCRdb, TRBD1, cannot be confirmed without DNA. This CDR3 comprises 14 residues. The CDR3 loop is CASSPDGARGPLHF.

The V gene is TRBV5-6, the J gene TRBJ2-1; TCRdb picks TRBD2, but there is no DNA to check that call. Germline V gives CDR1 SGHDT, CDR2 YYEEEE. The CDR3 spans 17 residues. CDR3 sequence: CASSSPRTSGTYNEQFF.

The chain couples TRBV10-1 to TRBJ1-2; lacking DNA, the TRBD1 call made by TCRdb goes unchecked. Germline CDR1 is WNHNN and CDR2 is SYGVQD (reference sequence). This CDR3 contains 13 residues. The CDR3: CASSRTGLQGYTF.